The 27 T cell receptor beta chains below come from one sample, sequenced in a study of blood T cells in healthy people across ages. Together with a sample-barcoded 5' primer, a J-beta primer mix was included in a second PCR lasting about 7 to 11 cycles. TCRdb re-called the 5' RACE reads through MiXCR, storing one row per CDR3 protein. The sample consists of approximately 820,000 distinct CDR3 sequences, 40% to 50% of them appearing once. Material: blood. These receptors originate from a man aged 55-75 years in good health.

The CDR3 region is CSARTGRGSPLHF. The DNA for the CDR3 is TGCAGTGCTCGGACAGGGCGGGGCTCACCCCTCCACTTT. This chain joins TRBV20-1 and TRBJ1-6; 8 bases agree with TRBD1. The CDR3 covers 13 residues. Germline V gives CDR1 DFQATT, CDR2 SNEGSKA (reference sequence). V was pared by 5 bases and J by 10 bases, with 7 bases of the junction left unmatched.

J is TRBJ2-3 and V is TRBV29-1; D possibly uses TRBD1 or TRBD2 (6 bases each). V was shortened by 5 bases and J by 3 bases, with 15 bases between the two germline ends. The CDR3 is 14 residues long. The germline gives CDR1 SQVTM, CDR2 ANQGSEA. The CDR3 DNA is TGCAGCGTTCAAAGGGGGGCGCGGACAGATACGCAGTATTTT. It codes for CSVQRGARTDTQYF.

In its sample, this clonotype was seen a few times. V is TRBV5-4 and J is TRBJ2-5; the match to TRBD1 covers 12 bases. CDR1 SGHNT and CDR2 YYREEE come from the germline V gene (reference sequence). The J segment lost 4 bases and the V segment lost 0 bases, leaving 7 bases of the junction unmatched. The CDR3 has 17 amino acids. The CDR3 loop reads CASSLARDRGRAETQYF. The CDR3 DNA reads as TGTGCCAGCAGCTTGGCCCGGGACAGGGGGCGTGCAGAGACCCAGTACTTC. Variable domain in full (rest from reference TRBV5-4 and TRBJ2-5): ETGVTQSPTHLIKTRGQQVTLRCSSQSGHNTVSWYQQALGQGPQFIFQYYREEENGRGNFPPRFSGLQFPNYSSELNVNALELDDSALYLCASSLARDRGRAETQYFGPGTRLLVL.

The chain links TRBV20-1 to TRBJ2-3, with D possibly being TRBD1 or TRBD2 (5 bases each). Germline V CDR1 and CDR2: DFQATT, SNEGSKA (reference sequence). This CDR3 is built from 16 residues. V lost 4 bases and J lost 4, with 21 bases in between. The CDR3 spells CSATVEGRGNADTQYF. DNA of the CDR3: TGCAGTGCTACAGTTGAGGGACGAGGAAACGCAGATACGCAGTATTTT.

The chain is built from TRBV27 and TRBJ2-5; either TRBD1 or TRBD2 may fit D (6 bases each). This CDR3 has 18 amino acids. Trimming took off 5 bases at V and 4 bases at J, with 26 bases between the two ends. From germline, CDR1 is MNHEY and CDR2 SMNVEV (reference sequence). CDR3 bases: TGTGCCAGCAGTCGCCATGCCGGGGGCAACCAAAACGTAGAGACCCAGTACTTC. Its protein product is CASSRHAGGNQNVETQYF.

There are a few counts of this clonotype. The V call is TRBV7-9, the J call TRBJ2-7, with D possibly being TRBD1 (5 bases). V lost 4 bases and J 0 bases, leaving 16 bases between the germline ends. CDR1 and CDR2 from the germline V gene are SEHNR and FQNEAQ (reference sequence). The CDR3 is made up of 16 amino acids. Here the CDR3 DNA reads TGTGCCAGCAGCTCAACTATAGGACATGGCTCCTACGAGCAGTACTTC. Translating it yields CASSSTIGHGSYEQYF.

This clonotype was observed a few times. The V and J genes are TRBV11-2 and TRBJ2-1; 12 nucleotides align to TRBD2. The length of the CDR3 is 16 residues. The V gene end was trimmed by 0 bases and the J gene end by 8 bases; junction bases not matched to a gene: 5. The germline V gene encodes CDR1 SGHAT and CDR2 FQNNGV. In nucleotides, the CDR3 is TGTGCCAGCAGCTTAGATCTACTAGCGGGGGGTCATGAGCAGTTCTTC. Protein product: CASSLDLLAGGHEQFF.

Concerning this clonotype itself: This may come from a read error, since a much larger clone is one base off. V is TRBV12-5 and J is TRBJ2-4, with D perhaps given as TRBD1 or TRBD2 (5 bases each). The J call is in doubt because the DNA end fits TRBJ2-7 better. CDR1 and CDR2 (germline): LGHNT, FRNRAP. The CDR3 extends over 12 amino acids. This CDR3 reads CASVMGTDEQYF. DNA of the CDR3: TGTGCTAGTGTTATGGGGACCGACGAGCAGTACTTC.

The CDR3, as DNA: TGTGCCAGCAGCAAAAGCGGACGGGATACGCAGTATTTT. Amino acids: CASSKSGRDTQYF. V usage is TRBV14 and J usage is TRBJ2-3, with D maybe TRBD2 (5 bases). Trimming took off 5 bases at V and 6 bases at J, with 12 bases between the two ends. This CDR3 is built from 13 residues. Germline V lookup: CDR1 SGHDN, CDR2 FVKESK.

This clonotype was seen many times. The chain uses TRBV6-6 and TRBJ1-2, with a weak D call TRBD1 (6 bases). This CDR3 spans 14 amino acids. Germline CDR1 reads MNHNY; CDR2 reads SVGAGI (reference sequence). Trimming removed 5 bases from V and 0 bases from J, with 10 bases in between. CDR3 region: CASSGQTSNYGYTF. The CDR3 nucleotides read TGTGCCAGCAGTGGACAGACGTCTAACTATGGCTACACCTTC.

This clonotype was picked up a small number of times. The CDR3 DNA is TGCGCCAGCAGCCCTGAACCTAGCGGCCTGGGGAAGACCCAGTACTTC. Amino acid sequence: CASSPEPSGLGKTQYF. J is TRBJ2-5 and V is TRBV5-1, with 7 bases fitting TRBD2. The germline V gene has CDR1 SGHRS and CDR2 YFSETQ. Unmatched junction bases numbered 15, after V lost 4 bases and J lost 6 bases. The CDR3 sequence is 16 residues long.

This clonotype was seen a handful of times. V usage is TRBV12-3 or TRBV12-4 and J usage is TRBJ2-5; the D gene is possibly TRBD1 (6 bases). The CDR3 is made up of 13 amino acids. Deletions cut 6 bases from V and 2 bases from J, with 10 bases between. The CDR3 DNA follows: TGTGCCAGCAGGGACAGTTTACAAGAGACCCAGTACTTC. It yields the protein CASRDSLQETQYF.

About this clonotype itself: Relative to the germline gene, one junction end is altered; a read error may explain this. This sequence joins TRBV6-1 and TRBJ2-7; 8 bases map to TRBD1. The CDR3 sequence is 17 residues long. Germline-derived CDR1 and CDR2 are MNHNS and SASEGT. The CDR3 sequence: CASREVNGGTGSYEQYF. CDR3 nucleotides: TGTGCCAGCAGAGAAGTGAATGGGGGGACAGGCTCCTACGAGCAGTACTTC.

This clonotype has only a few counts. This sequence joins TRBV7-2 and TRBJ2-7; D is possibly TRBD1 (5 bases). Trimming took off 2 bases at V and 0 bases at J, with 14 bases between the two ends. This CDR3 region has 16 residues. Germline CDR1 and CDR2: SGHTA and FQGNSA. For the CDR3, the DNA is TGTGCCAGCAGCTTACTTGACAGCACCCTCTCCTACGAGCAGTACTTC. Its protein product is CASSLLDSTLSYEQYF.

This clonotype was seen only a few times. The chain has TRBV5-1 and TRBJ1-2; weak D call: TRBD1 (5 bases). The V end was cut by 4 bases, the J end by 2 bases, with 12 bases between. Germline CDR1 and CDR2: SGHRS and YFSETQ. This CDR3 contains 14 residues. CDR3 in amino acids: CASSIRDLNYGYTF. In nucleotides, the CDR3 is TGCGCCAGCAGCATCCGGGACCTAAACTATGGCTACACCTTC.

In its sample, this clonotype was seen a few times. The J gene is TRBJ2-3, the V gene TRBV20-1; D is perhaps TRBD2 (7 bases). The ends were cut back, 2 bases at V and 4 bases at J, with 16 bases in the middle. The CDR3 spans 15 residues. The V gene's germline CDR1 is DFQATT and CDR2 SNEGSKA (reference sequence). CDR3 DNA sequence: TGCAGTGCTAGACCCGTTAGGGGGGGACCAGATACGCAGTATTTT. Its protein is CSARPVRGGPDTQYF.

The table lists this clonotype with a few counts. This chain joins TRBV15 and TRBJ2-7, with 10 bases matching TRBD1. V shed 0 bases and J 3 bases; nucleotides not matched to a gene: 2. In germline, CDR1 is LNHNV, CDR2 YYDKDF (reference sequence). The CDR3 contains 15 residues. CDR3 in amino acids: CATSRDWTGGYEQYF. The CDR3 nucleotides read TGTGCCACCAGCAGAGATTGGACAGGGGGCTACGAGCAGTACTTC.

The chain has TRBV3-1 and TRBJ2-1, with D possibly being TRBD2 (5 bases). The germline gives CDR1 LGHDT, CDR2 YNNKEL (reference sequence). Trimming shortened V by 2 bases and J by 3 bases, and 5 bases separated the two germline ends. The CDR3 is made up of 13 amino acids. CDR3 nucleotides: TGTGCCAGCAGCCAAAGCGGCTACAATGAGCAGTTCTTC. Its translation: CASSQSGYNEQFF.

V gene TRBV11-3 combines with J gene TRBJ2-3, with D perhaps matching TRBD2 (5 bases). This CDR3 has 16 residues. Deletions cut 1 base from V and 2 bases from J, with 13 bases between. CDR1 and CDR2 from the germline V gene are SGHNT and YENEEA. The CDR3 loop reads CASSLGSGFDTDTQYF. The CDR3 coding sequence is TGTGCCAGCAGCTTAGGGTCGGGGTTTGACACAGATACGCAGTATTTT.

V and J are TRBV7-9 and TRBJ2-5; 7 nucleotides match TRBD1. CDR3 length: 16 residues. Germline V lookup: CDR1 SEHNR, CDR2 FQNEAQ (reference sequence). The V gene end was trimmed by 3 bases and the J gene end by 4 bases; junction bases not matched to a gene: 11. CDR3 sequence reads: CASSFEAGGKRETQYF. The CDR3 nucleotides are TGTGCCAGCAGCTTCGAGGCAGGGGGAAAGCGAGAGACCCAGTACTTC. The whole variable domain, filled in from reference TRBV7-9 and TRBJ2-5, reads DTGVSQNPRHKITKRGQNVTFRCDPISEHNRLYWYRQTLGQGPEFLTYFQNEAQLEKSRLLSDRFSAERPKGSFSTLEIQRTEQGDSAMYLCASSFEAGGKRETQYFGPGTRLLVL.

This chain links TRBV7-9 with TRBJ2-7, with 7 bases identical to TRBD2. The junction had 12 bases not matched to a gene; V was cut back by 0 bases and J by 7 bases. CDR3 length equals 16 residues. The germline V gene has CDR1 SEHNR and CDR2 FQNEAQ (reference sequence). CDR3 coding DNA: TGTGCCAGCAGCTTAGCTTCGGGGGGTCGTATCTATGAGCAGTACTTC. Encoded protein: CASSLASGGRIYEQYF.

This clonotype was observed a handful of times. The V gene is TRBV25-1, the J gene TRBJ2-5; TRBD1 is a possible D gene (5 bases). V lost 6 bases to trimming and J lost 2 bases, with 10 bases between them. The germline V gene has CDR1 MGHDK and CDR2 SYGVNS. The CDR3 loop spans 13 amino acids. In nucleotides, the CDR3 is TGTGCCAGCAGACCGACAGTGCAAGAGACCCAGTACTTC. Amino acids: CASRPTVQETQYF.

The gene calls are TRBV3-1 and TRBJ2-7; no reliable D call. V was trimmed by 0 bases and J by 3 bases, leaving 9 bases between them. There are 14 residues in the CDR3. From germline, CDR1 is LGHDT and CDR2 YNNKEL (reference sequence). The CDR3 region is CASSQDVVLYEQYF. In nucleotides, the CDR3 is TGTGCCAGCAGCCAAGATGTAGTTCTCTACGAGCAGTACTTC.

The chain has TRBV11-2 and TRBJ2-2, with a tentative D call TRBD1 (6 bases). V was cut by 5 bases and J by 0 bases, with 13 bases left in between. CDR3 length: 16 residues. In germline, CDR1 is SGHAT, CDR2 FQNNGV. The CDR3 is CASSARQAANTGELFF. The CDR3 DNA reads TGTGCCAGCAGCGCAAGACAGGCCGCGAACACCGGGGAGCTGTTTTTT.

This sequence joins TRBV6-2 or TRBV6-3 and TRBJ1-1; D is ambiguous. The germline gives CDR1 MNHEY, CDR2 SVGEGT. V lost 6 bases, J lost 6 bases, and 8 bases lay in between. The CDR3 is made up of 11 amino acids. The CDR3 protein is CASSYESEAFF. CDR3 DNA: TGTGCCAGCAGCTATGAATCTGAAGCTTTCTTT.

This clonotype turned up a few times. The chain is built from TRBV25-1 and TRBJ2-1; 7 nucleotides align to TRBD1. Germline V gives CDR1 MGHDK, CDR2 SYGVNS. The length of the CDR3 is 16 residues. Losses at the gene ends were 4 bases for V and 1 base for J; bases not matched to a gene: 7. The DNA of the CDR3 is TGTGCCAGCAGTGGATGGGACAGCAAATCCTACAATGAGCAGTTCTTC. This codes for CASSGWDSKSYNEQFF. Drawing the rest from reference TRBV25-1 and TRBJ2-1, the complete variable domain is EADIYQTPRYLVIGTGKKITLECSQTMGHDKMYWYQQDPGMELHLIHYSYGVNSTEKGDLSSESTVSRIRTEHFPLTLESARPSHTSQYLCASSGWDSKSYNEQFFGPGTRLTVL.

J is TRBJ2-2 and V is TRBV4-3, with 10 bases lining up with TRBD2. CDR1 and CDR2 (germline): LGHNA, YSLEER. After removal of 0 bases from V and 7 bases from J, the junction contained 8 bases not matched to a gene. The CDR3 has 17 amino acids. The CDR3 loop reads CASSQEPLAGAGGELFF. CDR3 bases: TGCGCCAGCAGCCAAGAACCCCTAGCGGGGGCGGGCGGGGAGCTGTTTTTT.